This entry lists 27 T cell receptor beta chains sequenced from one sample in a study of T-cell memory formation after mild COVID-19. TCRdb reprocessed the 5' RACE reads via MiXCR and lists one record per CDR3 protein. The table shows over 500,000 distinct CDR3 sequences, with around 16% occurring only once. The sample consisted of PBMCs or a T cell subset sorted from them (not recorded which). Receptor source: an adult woman who had mild COVID-19 (a few samples of this study predate the infection). Cell type and time point are not known.

V usage is TRBV12-3 or TRBV12-4 and J usage is TRBJ2-7, with 11 bases identical to TRBD2. The CDR3 runs to 14 residues. V shed 6 bases, J shed 5 bases, and the junction held 6 bases outside the gene matches. CDR3 bases: TGTGCCAGCAGGGGTAGCGGGAGGGCCAACGAGCAGTACTTC. It yields the protein CASRGSGRANEQYF.

The genes are TRBV20-1 and TRBJ2-1; D unclear. The J call may be in error: the DNA end matches TRBJ2-5 better. CDR3 length: 12 amino acids. Germline CDR1 is DFQATT and CDR2 is SNEGSKA (reference sequence). The CDR3 DNA reads TGCAGTCCTTTTAGGACCCAAGAGACCCAGTACTTC. This codes for CSPFRTQETQYF.

This clonotype was seen a few times. The V and J genes are TRBV7-6 and TRBJ2-5; 9 nucleotides agree with TRBD1. The germline gives CDR1 SGHVS, CDR2 FNYEAQ. This CDR3 is 14 amino acids long. The J segment lost 6 bases and the V segment lost 0 bases, leaving 2 bases of the junction unmatched. The CDR3 protein is CASSLAGQGQTQYF. The CDR3 region has the DNA TGTGCCAGCAGCTTAGCGGGACAGGGACAGACCCAGTACTTC.

Only one count was recorded for this clonotype. V usage is TRBV5-1 and J usage is TRBJ2-5; TRBD1 matches 7 bases. J was trimmed by 2 bases and V by 1 base; bases with no gene match: 5. The CDR3 is 15 residues long. CDR1 SGHRS and CDR2 YFSETQ come from the germline V gene. The CDR3 loop reads CASSLSAGGQETQYF. The DNA for the CDR3 is TGCGCCAGCAGCTTGTCTGCAGGGGGTCAAGAGACCCAGTACTTC.

There are a few counts of this clonotype. The chain employs TRBV12-3 or TRBV12-4 and TRBJ1-4, with 8 bases identical to TRBD1. The J segment lost 7 bases and the V segment lost 8 bases, leaving 9 bases of the junction unmatched. This CDR3 contains 14 residues. In DNA form, the CDR3 reads TGTGCCAGCTGCACTGGACAGGGCGGTGAAAAACTGTTTTTT. It specifies CASCTGQGGEKLFF.

V and J are TRBV10-3 and TRBJ1-5; tentative D call: TRBD1 (5 bases). Trimming took off 0 bases at V and 6 bases at J, with 6 bases between the two ends. In germline, CDR1 is ENHRY, CDR2 SYGVKD. This CDR3 has 13 amino acids. The CDR3 protein is CAISESGVQPQHF. In DNA, the CDR3 is TGTGCCATCAGTGAGTCAGGGGTTCAGCCCCAGCATTTT.

The chain couples TRBV3-1 to TRBJ2-7; 11 bases align to TRBD2. V lost 3 bases and J lost 0; bases outside the gene matches: 1. This CDR3 is built from 15 residues. CDR1 and CDR2 (germline): LGHDT, YNNKEL (reference sequence). The CDR3: CASSHTSGSSYEQYF. The CDR3, as DNA: TGTGCCAGCAGCCACACTAGCGGGAGCTCCTACGAGCAGTACTTC.

The V call is TRBV5-1, the J call TRBJ2-5; 9 nucleotides line up with TRBD1. The CDR3 totals 14 residues. V dropped 3 bases and J dropped 4; count of bases not matched to a gene: 4. The germline V gene encodes CDR1 SGHRS and CDR2 YFSETQ. CDR3 amino acids: CASSSGQGLETQYF. As DNA, the CDR3 is TGCGCCAGCAGCTCGGGACAGGGCTTAGAGACCCAGTACTTC.

The chain is built from TRBV20-1 and TRBJ2-7; TRBD2 aligns across 9 bases. This CDR3 is 14 amino acids long. Germline V lookup: CDR1 DFQATT, CDR2 SNEGSKA (reference sequence). J gave up 4 bases and V 0 bases, and 4 bases lay outside the gene matches. This CDR3 reads CSARDSGSRYEQYF. CDR3 DNA sequence: TGCAGTGCTAGAGATAGCGGGAGTAGATACGAGCAGTACTTC.

J is TRBJ2-1 and V is TRBV7-2; 11 bases map to TRBD2. This CDR3 region has 15 residues. The V segment lost 3 bases and the J segment 10 bases; nucleotides outside the gene matches: 8. CDR1 is SGHTA and CDR2 is FQGNSA in the germline V gene. The CDR3 spells CASSFLTSGSREQFF. The CDR3 nucleotides are TGTGCCAGCAGCTTTCTTACTAGCGGGAGCCGCGAGCAGTTCTTC. Complete variable domain (other parts from reference TRBV7-2 and TRBJ2-1): GAGVSQSPSNKVTEKGKDVELRCDPISGHTALYWYRQSLGQGLEFLIYFQGNSAPDKSGLPSDRFSAERTGGSVSTLTIQRTQQEDSAVYLCASSFLTSGSREQFFGPGTRLTVL.

V gene TRBV12-3 or TRBV12-4 combines with J gene TRBJ2-7; perhaps TRBD2 as D (5 bases). V was clipped by 3 bases and J by 5 bases, with 8 bases between them. The CDR3 consists of 12 residues. CDR3 sequence: CASSLRADEQYF. The DNA of the CDR3 is TGTGCCAGCAGTTTGAGGGCGGACGAGCAGTACTTC.

The table lists this clonotype with many counts. V gene TRBV5-1 combines with J gene TRBJ2-1; 10 bases line up with TRBD1. J gave up 3 bases and V 3 bases, and 3 bases lay outside the gene matches. Germline CDR1 reads SGHRS; CDR2 reads YFSETQ. The CDR3 extends over 15 amino acids. This CDR3 is CASSWGTGDYNEQFF. As DNA, the CDR3 is TGCGCCAGCAGCTGGGGGACAGGGGACTACAATGAGCAGTTCTTC.

The J gene is TRBJ2-7, the V gene TRBV24-1; 9 positions agree with TRBD2. The ends lost 1 base at V and 6 bases at J; junction bases unmatched: 6. This CDR3 has 15 amino acids. Germline CDR1 KGHDR, CDR2 SFDVKD. The CDR3 is CATSDLRSGRSEQYF. As DNA, the CDR3 is TGTGCCACCAGTGATTTACGCAGCGGGAGGTCCGAGCAGTACTTC.

This sequence joins TRBV12-3 or TRBV12-4 and TRBJ1-4; weak D call: TRBD1 (5 bases). The CDR3 loop spans 14 amino acids. Trimming pared 4 bases from V and 4 bases from J, leaving 10 bases between. CDR3 sequence reads: CASSWGRRNEKLFF. The CDR3 DNA sequence: TGTGCCAGCAGTTGGGGACGGCGTAATGAAAAACTGTTTTTT.

This clonotype was seen a handful of times. The rearrangement joins TRBV3-1 to TRBJ2-5; 9 positions match TRBD2. The CDR3 has 16 amino acids. With 1 base clipped from V and 7 bases from J, the junction kept 10 bases outside the gene matches. Germline V gene data show CDR1 as LGHDT and CDR2 as YNNKEL (reference sequence). The CDR3 loop reads CASSQAIAGVEGTQYF. Written as DNA, the CDR3 is TGTGCCAGCAGCCAAGCCATAGCGGGGGTCGAGGGGACCCAGTACTTC.

A few counts support this clonotype. The chain couples TRBV4-1 to TRBJ1-5; D uncertain. With 4 bases removed from V and 5 bases from J, the gap between germline ends came to 12 bases. Germline values: CDR1 MGHRA, CDR2 YSYEKL. The CDR3 has 14 residues. CDR3 in amino acids: CASSPDPTDQPQHF. DNA for the CDR3: TGCGCCAGCAGCCCGGACCCCACGGATCAGCCCCAGCATTTT.

This sequence joins TRBV20-1 and TRBJ2-2; D unresolved. From germline, CDR1 is DFQATT and CDR2 SNEGSKA (reference sequence). This CDR3 region has 14 residues. Deletions cut 5 bases from V and 4 bases from J, with 14 bases between. In DNA, the CDR3 is TGCAGTGCTCGGTCCGGTTCGGGCACCGGGGAGCTGTTTTTT. Protein sequence: CSARSGSGTGELFF.

This clonotype was seen a few times. The chain uses TRBV5-4 and TRBJ1-4, with D hard to call. CDR3 length: 13 amino acids. Germline V CDR1 and CDR2: SGHNT, YYREEE (reference sequence). V lost 4 bases, J lost 8 bases, and 12 bases lay in between. This CDR3 reads CASSKWTEEKLFF. The CDR3 DNA is TGTGCCAGCAGCAAATGGACGGAAGAAAAACTGTTTTTT.

The chain employs TRBV24-1 and TRBJ2-5, with 13 positions matching TRBD2. CDR1 is KGHDR, CDR2 SFDVKD, per germline. The CDR3 consists of 18 residues. The V segment lost 2 bases and the J segment 5 bases; nucleotides outside the gene matches: 10. CDR3 residues: CATSDSRGLAGLSETQYF. The CDR3 DNA reads as TGTGCCACCAGTGATTCACGGGGACTAGCGGGATTAAGTGAGACCCAGTACTTC.

The V gene is TRBV10-3, the J gene TRBJ1-6; no clear D gene. CDR1 is ENHRY, CDR2 SYGVKD, per germline. Trimming cost V 4 bases and J 6 bases, with 7 bases left between them. CDR3 length: 13 residues. The CDR3 here is CAISGTTNSPLHF. Written as DNA, the CDR3 is TGTGCCATCAGTGGGACGACTAATTCACCCCTCCACTTT.

This clonotype was seen many times. The chain is built from TRBV7-9 and TRBJ2-2, with D maybe TRBD2 (6 bases). Deletions cut 2 bases from V and 2 bases from J, with 9 bases between. Looked up from germline, CDR1 is SEHNR and CDR2 is FQNEAQ (reference sequence). This CDR3 has 15 amino acids. This chain's CDR3 is CASSLFGGNTGELFF. In DNA form, the CDR3 reads TGTGCCAGCAGCTTATTCGGGGGAAACACCGGGGAGCTGTTTTTT.

This clonotype showed up many times. This sequence joins TRBV5-1 and TRBJ1-2, with D hard to call. The V and J ends lost 0 bases and 0 bases respectively, with 6 bases between them. The CDR3 totals 14 residues. CDR1 and CDR2 from the germline V gene are SGHRS and YFSETQ. CDR3 sequence reads: CASSLDTTNYGYTF. The CDR3 DNA sequence: TGCGCCAGCAGCTTGGATACAACTAACTATGGCTACACCTTC.

This clonotype has only a few counts. V usage is TRBV20-1 and J usage is TRBJ1-2; D ambiguous. The CDR3 spans 11 residues. Trimming took 3 bases from V and 5 from J, leaving 7 bases between them. Germline CDR1 and CDR2: DFQATT and SNEGSKA (reference sequence). The CDR3 spells CSARDLYGYTF. The CDR3 nucleotides read TGCAGTGCTAGGGACCTTTATGGCTACACCTTC.

This clonotype was recorded a few times. The chain uses TRBV12-3 or TRBV12-4 and TRBJ1-5; a possible D gene is TRBD1 (5 bases). Between the trimmed V and J ends, which lost 5 bases and 2 bases, there was a span of 19 bases. This CDR3 is 17 amino acids long. In DNA, the CDR3 is TGTGCCAGCAGTCCAGGTCGGGGGTTGATGGGCAATCAGCCCCAGCATTTT. Amino acid sequence: CASSPGRGLMGNQPQHF.

This clonotype occurred many times. The chain couples TRBV12-3 or TRBV12-4 to TRBJ2-5, with TRBD2 as a possible D gene (6 bases). V lost 7 bases and J lost 4, with 16 bases in between. The CDR3 is 14 amino acids. The CDR3 is CASILGGSRETQYF. The CDR3 DNA sequence: TGTGCCAGCATCTTAGGAGGGAGCAGAGAGACCCAGTACTTC.

This clonotype was seen a handful of times. The gene calls are TRBV6-6 and TRBJ2-1, with 9 bases fitting TRBD1. With V trimmed by 7 bases and J by 2 bases, 6 bases remained unmatched. The germline V gene encodes CDR1 MNHNY and CDR2 SVGAGI (reference sequence). This CDR3 comprises 15 residues. The CDR3 DNA reads as TGTGCCAGCACCATCGGGACAGGGCCCTACAATGAGCAGTTCTTC. It translates to CASTIGTGPYNEQFF.

This clonotype was picked up a small number of times. V and J are TRBV6-5 and TRBJ2-6; D is uncertain. V was pared by 7 bases and J by 4 bases, with 8 bases between. Germline CDR1 MNHEY, CDR2 SVGAGI. The CDR3 length is 13 residues. CDR3 sequence (DNA): TGTGCCAGCAAGGTAGAGGGGGCCAACGTCCTGACTTTC. Translating gives CASKVEGANVLTF.